These T cell receptor beta chains were read from a single sample in a study of blood T cells in healthy people across ages. TCRdb processed the 5' RACE reads anew with MiXCR; each CDR3 protein has one entry. The sample lists around 1,800,000 distinct CDR3 sequences; about two fifths were seen once. The specimen was blood. These TCRs come from a human donor in good health. The CDR3 runs from the conserved cysteine through the conserved F or W. D genes are given only for firm matches. For some rows the clone size is stated as once, few or many, or as a class when expanded; others skip it.

D gene	V gene	clone size	J gene	CDR3 protein	CDR3 DNA
NA	TRBV15	NA	TRBJ2-3	CATSRDTAGDQDTQYF	TGTGCCACCAGCAGAGATACAGCAGGGGATCAAGATACGCAGTATTTT
NA	TRBV12-3/TRBV12-4	NA	TRBJ1-5	CASKRGTNQPQHF	TGTGCCAGCAAGAGGGGCACCAATCAGCCCCAGCATTTT
NA	TRBV4-1	few	TRBJ2-3	CASSLTSSDGSTDTQYF	TGCGCCAGCAGCCTAACCTCTAGCGATGGGAGCACAGATACGCAGTATTTT
NA	TRBV12-3/TRBV12-4	NA	TRBJ1-6	CASSFRLSPLHF	TGTGCCAGCAGTTTCAGATTATCACCCCTCCACTTT
NA	TRBV3-1	many	TRBJ1-1	CASSRGRTEAFF	TGTGCCAGCAGTCGAGGGAGGACTGAAGCTTTCTTT
NA	TRBV12-3/TRBV12-4	NA	TRBJ2-1	CASSLYHIRNGGEQFF	TGTGCCAGCAGTTTATACCACATCCGAAACGGAGGTGAGCAGTTCTTC
NA	TRBV5-1	few	TRBJ2-3	CASSLEWTRTEDTQYF	TGCGCCAGCAGCTTGGAATGGACCCGTACGGAAGATACGCAGTATTTT
NA	TRBV5-1	few	TRBJ2-3	CASSLDGPTQYF	TGCGCCAGCAGCTTGGACGGACCTACGCAGTATTTT
NA	TRBV7-9	few	TRBJ2-2	CASSLGPDTGELFF	TGCGCCAGCAGCTTAGGACCAGACACCGGGGAGCTGTTTTTT
NA	TRBV29-1	once	TRBJ2-2	CSVNRLHGELFF	TGCAGCGTTAACAGGTTGCACGGGGAGCTGTTTTTT
NA	TRBV10-3	many	TRBJ2-4	CAMGPGTKNIQYF	TGTGCCATGGGACCCGGAACCAAAAACATTCAGTACTTC
TRBD1	TRBV20-1	few	TRBJ1-2	CSAQLRQGEGYGYTF	TGCAGTGCCCAGCTCCGACAGGGGGAGGGCTATGGCTACACCTTC
TRBD1	TRBV4-3	NA	TRBJ1-2	CASSQDPPGGLSYGYTF	TGCGCCAGCAGCCAAGATCCCCCAGGGGGCTTGTCCTATGGCTACACCTTC
NA	TRBV5-1	NA	TRBJ2-7	CASSLEVGVGSEQYF	TGCGCCAGCAGCTTGGAAGTCGGGGTCGGATCCGAGCAGTACTTC
TRBD2	TRBV2	few	TRBJ2-5	CASSGQRGGKTQYF	TGTGCCAGCAGTGGGCAACGGGGGGGAAAGACCCAGTACTTC
NA	TRBV29-1	many	TRBJ2-6	CSVEDRGAGANVLTF	TGCAGCGTTGAAGATCGAGGGGCAGGGGCCAACGTCCTGACTTTC
TRBD1	TRBV7-2	NA	TRBJ1-1	CASRRGGQNTEAFF	TGTGCCAGCAGGCGAGGGGGCCAGAACACTGAAGCTTTCTTT
NA	TRBV7-2	NA	TRBJ1-4	CASSLGVSTNEKLFF	TGTGCCAGCAGCCTAGGGGTGTCGACTAATGAAAAACTGTTTTTT
TRBD1	TRBV29-1	few	TRBJ1-6	CSTTTGGNSPLHF	TGCAGCACCACGACAGGGGGCAATTCACCCCTCCACTTT
TRBD1	TRBV6-2/TRBV6-3	few	TRBJ1-2	CASSFADRAPLWDYGYTF	TGTGCCAGCAGTTTCGCTGACAGGGCCCCTCTCTGGGACTATGGCTACACCTTC
TRBD1	TRBV2	NA	TRBJ1-6	CASSSTGSRSPLHF	TGTGCCAGCAGTTCGACAGGGTCTAGGTCACCCCTCCACTTT
NA	TRBV20-1	NA	TRBJ2-7	CSAPVVREVQYF	TGCAGTGCGCCGGTCGTCAGGGAAGTGCAGTACTTC
TRBD2	TRBV7-8	few	TRBJ2-1	CASSLAPRSGGYLVYNEQFF	TGTGCCAGCAGCTTAGCGCCCCGTAGCGGGGGATACCTCGTCTACAATGAGCAGTTCTTC
TRBD1	TRBV7-2	NA	TRBJ1-2	CASRTGAGVSGYTF	TGTGCCAGCAGAACAGGGGCGGGGGTGAGTGGCTACACCTTC
NA	TRBV20-1	NA	TRBJ1-6	CSASMRNSPLHF	TGCAGTGCTAGCATGAGGAATTCACCCCTCCACTTT
TRBD1	TRBV12-3/TRBV12-4	few	TRBJ1-5	CASRPPTGKGDQPQHF	TGTGCCAGCAGGCCCCCGACAGGGAAAGGCGATCAGCCCCAGCATTTT
NA	TRBV19	few	TRBJ1-2	CASIAGTGYGYTF	TGTGCCAGTATCGCGGGGACTGGCTATGGCTACACCTTC
NA	TRBV7-2	NA	TRBJ1-2	CASSPLLGGGNGYTF	TGTGCCAGCAGCCCTCTGTTGGGGGGGGGAAATGGCTACACCTTC
TRBD1	TRBV24-1	NA	TRBJ2-7	CATSEGQIMKQYF	TGTGCCACCAGTGAGGGACAGATTATGAAGCAGTACTTC
NA	TRBV29-1	NA	TRBJ2-3	CSISDGGDTQYF	TGCAGCATTTCGGACGGAGGAGATACGCAGTATTTT
NA	TRBV7-2	many	TRBJ2-1	CASSFSENNEQFF	TGTGCCAGCAGCTTTTCGGAGAACAATGAGCAGTTCTTC
NA	TRBV6-2/TRBV6-3	NA	TRBJ2-1	CASEPGGSYNEQFF	TGTGCCAGCGAACCAGGGGGGAGCTACAATGAGCAGTTCTTC
TRBD1	TRBV4-3	NA	TRBJ1-2	CASSQTDRRGYTF	TGCGCCAGCAGCCAAACGGACAGGAGGGGCTACACCTTC
TRBD1	TRBV6-2/TRBV6-3	NA	TRBJ1-2	CASSYRDSPTKGNYGYTF	TGTGCCAGCAGTTACAGGGACAGCCCCACGAAGGGGAACTATGGCTACACCTTC
NA	TRBV2	NA	TRBJ2-2	CASSGLEGTGELFF	TGTGCCAGCAGTGGACTAGAGGGCACCGGGGAGCTGTTTTTT
TRBD1	TRBV4-2	NA	TRBJ1-2	CASSHTSSGQGNGYTF	TGTGCCAGCAGCCATACTTCTTCTGGACAGGGGAATGGCTACACCTTC
TRBD2	TRBV24-1	NA	TRBJ2-5	CATSDPTSGGAVPQETQYF	TGTGCCACCAGTGACCCTACTAGCGGGGGGGCGGTCCCCCAAGAGACCCAGTACTTC
NA	TRBV24-1	few	TRBJ1-2	CATSDNRDLRGLALGYTF	TGTGCCACCAGTGATAACCGGGACCTCAGAGGCCTTGCGTTAGGCTACACCTTC
NA	TRBV7-9	NA	TRBJ2-7	CASSFGRDPSEQYF	TGTGCCAGCAGCTTCGGTCGGGACCCCTCCGAGCAGTACTTC
TRBD2	TRBV12-3/TRBV12-4	NA	TRBJ2-5	CASEVRTSGGRGETQYF	TGTGCCAGCGAGGTTCGGACTAGCGGGGGCCGGGGAGAGACCCAGTACTTC
TRBD1	TRBV27	NA	TRBJ1-4	CASSPGTGIKKLFF	TGTGCCAGCAGCCCCGGGACAGGGATAAAAAAACTGTTTTTT
NA	TRBV7-2	NA	TRBJ2-7	CASSLYAGPYEQYF	TGTGCCAGCAGCTTATATGCGGGTCCCTACGAGCAGTACTTC
NA	TRBV20-1	few	TRBJ2-1	CSAGFRYEQFF	TGCAGTGCCGGCTTCCGTTATGAGCAGTTCTTC
NA	TRBV29-1	few	TRBJ2-5	CSVEGVSGPQETQYF	TGCAGCGTTGAAGGAGTTTCGGGTCCTCAAGAGACCCAGTACTTC
NA	TRBV5-1	NA	TRBJ2-1	CAGSPSGFTYNEQFF	TGCGCCGGCAGCCCATCGGGGTTCACCTACAATGAGCAGTTCTTC
NA	TRBV9	NA	TRBJ1-2	CASSGISGPYQGYTF	TGTGCCAGCAGCGGAATAAGCGGGCCCTATCAGGGCTACACCTTC
TRBD1	TRBV4-2	NA	TRBJ1-2	CASSEYRGARGGYTF	TGTGCCAGCAGCGAATACAGGGGCGCTAGAGGTGGCTACACCTTC
TRBD1	TRBV15	NA	TRBJ1-5	CATSRDRGIHQPQHF	TGTGCCACCAGCAGGGACAGGGGTATTCATCAGCCCCAGCATTTT